The entry below gives a single T cell receptor beta chain sequence along with its context. Here immunoSEQ multiplex PCR was the method, and the copy in TCRdb shows in-frame clones only, minus some. The sample lists 100,000 to 150,000 clones, roughly 80% occurring once. This specimen comes from a study of blood T cell repertoires in COVID-19. For the study at large: Samples representing acute and convalescent COVID-19 were sourced from the United States, Italy and Spain.

The CDR3 runs to 17 residues. Looked up from germline, CDR1 is WSHSY and CDR2 is SAAADI. V lost 0 bases, J lost 2 bases, and 7 bases stayed unmatched. The sequence was collected from a man between 50 and 59 years old with acute or convalescent COVID-19. Sequenced input: peripheral blood. V usage is TRBV10-2 and J usage is TRBJ1-5; 7 bases are a match to TRBD1. For the CDR3, the DNA is TGCGCCAGCAGTGAGTCGAGGACAGGAGGTGGCAATCAGCCCCAGCATTTT. It yields the protein CASSESRTGGGNQPQHF.